This TCR beta chain was sequenced during a study of T cell responses to AZD1222 COVID-19 vaccine. The study, taken as a whole, reports: CD4 TCRs linked to vaccination spanned spike, dominating at 160-218 and 743-854.

This CDR3 spans 15 amino acids. The ends lost 3 bases at V and 2 bases at J; junction bases unmatched: 2. The germline V gene encodes CDR1 MNHNS and CDR2 SASEGT. Only in-frame clones appear in the TCRdb table, and some are missing; sequencing was by immunoSEQ multiplex PCR. The data show some 120,000 clones, with about 89% seen just once and approximately 8.8% held by the top ten. About this clone itself: Its specificity is not known.

V usage is TRBV6-1 and J usage is TRBJ1-3; 9 bases align to TRBD1. The sequences come from peripheral blood, collected 28 days after the second AZD1222 dose. This receptor was obtained from an adult who received the AZD1222 COVID-19 vaccine. The CDR3 nucleotides are TGTGCCAGCAGTGAGCGGGACAGGGCTGGAAACACCATATATTTT. Translating it yields CASSERDRAGNTIYF.